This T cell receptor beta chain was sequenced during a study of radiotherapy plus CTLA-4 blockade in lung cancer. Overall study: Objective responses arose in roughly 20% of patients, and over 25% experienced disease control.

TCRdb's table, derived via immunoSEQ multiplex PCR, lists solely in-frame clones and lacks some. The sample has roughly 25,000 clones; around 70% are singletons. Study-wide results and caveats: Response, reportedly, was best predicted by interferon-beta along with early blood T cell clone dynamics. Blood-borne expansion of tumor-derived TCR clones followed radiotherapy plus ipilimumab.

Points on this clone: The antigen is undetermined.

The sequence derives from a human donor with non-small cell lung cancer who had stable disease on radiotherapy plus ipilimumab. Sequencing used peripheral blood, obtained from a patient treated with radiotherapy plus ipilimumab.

CDR3 sequence (DNA): TGCGCCAGCAGCTTGGCCACGGGGTGGGACACTGAAGCTTTCTTT. The encoded protein is CASSLATGWDTEAFF. This chain joins TRBV5-1 and TRBJ1-1, with no clear D. Trimming took 0 bases from V and 3 from J, leaving 12 bases between them. The CDR3 sequence is 15 residues long. In germline, CDR1 is SGHRS, CDR2 YFSETQ.